These 7 T cell receptor beta chains were sequenced from one sample in a study of blood T cells in healthy people across ages. A J-beta primer mix and a sample-barcoded 5' primer were used in a second PCR of roughly 7 to 12 cycles. TCRdb processed the 5' RACE reads anew with MiXCR; each CDR3 protein has one entry. The repertoire has fewer than 1,000,000 distinct CDR3 sequences, 46% of them found once; the top ten carry less than 20%. Sequencing was done on a sample of blood. The receptors were sampled from a man older than 75 in good health.

The table lists this clonotype with a few counts. The rearrangement joins TRBV20-1 to TRBJ2-7; D is unclear. Trimming pared 1 base from V and 4 bases from J, leaving 8 bases between. Germline V gene data show CDR1 as DFQATT and CDR2 as SNEGSKA (reference sequence). The CDR3 covers 12 residues. CDR3 sequence: CSARAPGYEQYF. The CDR3 bases are TGCAGTGCTAGAGCGCCCGGATACGAGCAGTACTTC.

The chain combines TRBV2 with TRBJ2-1; 7 bases are a match to TRBD2. The CDR3 extends over 14 amino acids. Germline CDR1 and CDR2: SNHLY and FYNNEI. The ends lost 8 bases at V and 1 base at J; junction bases unmatched: 5. CDR3: CASLGGGSYNEQFF. CDR3 sequence (DNA): TGTGCCAGCCTTGGCGGGGGATCCTACAATGAGCAGTTCTTC.

The rearrangement joins TRBV10-3 to TRBJ2-1; D remains unclear. Germline CDR1 ENHRY, CDR2 SYGVKD. The CDR3 contains 13 residues. The V and J ends lost 8 bases and 5 bases respectively, with 13 bases between them. The CDR3 spells CAIGPGLNNEQFF. The CDR3 DNA reads as TGTGCCATCGGGCCAGGTCTAAACAATGAGCAGTTCTTC.

This clonotype was counted between two and nine times. This chain joins TRBV20-1 and TRBJ2-5; 10 bases are a match to TRBD1. Trimming took 5 bases from V and 5 from J; bases not matched to a gene: 11. The CDR3 has 15 residues. Germline assignment: CDR1 DFQATT and CDR2 SNEGSKA (reference sequence). CDR3 nucleotide sequence: TGCAGTGCTTTTAAGACAGGGGGCCGTGGGGAGACCCAGTACTTC. It encodes CSAFKTGGRGETQYF.

The chain combines TRBV29-1 with TRBJ2-1; TRBD2 matches 12 bases. Per the germline V gene, CDR1 is SQVTM and CDR2 is ANQGSEA. V gave up 4 bases and J gave up 2 bases; unmatched junction bases: 3. The CDR3 consists of 15 residues. The CDR3 DNA reads as TGCAGCGTTGCTAGCGGGAGGGTAACCTACAATGAGCAGTTCTTC. It is translated as CSVASGRVTYNEQFF.

The chain carries TRBV5-1 and TRBJ2-1; D may correspond to TRBD1 or TRBD2 (5 bases each). The CDR3 covers 15 residues. The V end lost 3 bases, the J end lost 1 base, and 11 bases lay between the germline ends. The germline V gene has CDR1 SGHRS and CDR2 YFSETQ. For the CDR3, the DNA is TGCGCCAGCAGCTGGGGGTACGGGTCCTACAATGAGCAGTTCTTC. Translation gives CASSWGYGSYNEQFF.

The CDR3 reads CAWSVERNGVQETQFF. DNA for the CDR3: TGTGCCTGGAGTGTAGAGCGGAATGGGGTACAAGAGACCCAGTTCTTC. The V gene is TRBV30, the J gene TRBJ2-1, with D perhaps matching TRBD2 (5 bases). The V and J ends lost 0 bases and 13 bases respectively, with 25 bases between them. Per germline, CDR1 GTSNPN and CDR2 SVGIG (reference sequence). The CDR3 has 16 residues.